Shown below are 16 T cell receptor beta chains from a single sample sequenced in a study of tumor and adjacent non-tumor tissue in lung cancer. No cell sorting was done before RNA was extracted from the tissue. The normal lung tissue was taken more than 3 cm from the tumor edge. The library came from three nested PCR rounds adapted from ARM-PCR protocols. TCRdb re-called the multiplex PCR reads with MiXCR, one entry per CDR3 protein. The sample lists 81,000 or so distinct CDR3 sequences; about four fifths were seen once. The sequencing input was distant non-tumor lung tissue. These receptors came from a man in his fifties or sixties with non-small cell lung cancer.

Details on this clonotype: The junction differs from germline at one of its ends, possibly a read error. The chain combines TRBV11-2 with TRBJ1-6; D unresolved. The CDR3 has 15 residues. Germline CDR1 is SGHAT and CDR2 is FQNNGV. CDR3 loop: CASSLESGSNSPLQF. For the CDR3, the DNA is TGTGCCAGCAGCTTAGAGAGTGGTAGTAATTCACCCCTCCAATTT.

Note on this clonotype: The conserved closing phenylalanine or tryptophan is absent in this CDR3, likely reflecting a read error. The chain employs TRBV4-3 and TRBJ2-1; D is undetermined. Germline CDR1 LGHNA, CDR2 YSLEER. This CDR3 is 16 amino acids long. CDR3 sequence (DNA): TGCACCAACAGCCAAGATCGAGCACAAACCCACAATGAGCAGTTCCTC. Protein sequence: CTNSQDRAQTHNEQFL.

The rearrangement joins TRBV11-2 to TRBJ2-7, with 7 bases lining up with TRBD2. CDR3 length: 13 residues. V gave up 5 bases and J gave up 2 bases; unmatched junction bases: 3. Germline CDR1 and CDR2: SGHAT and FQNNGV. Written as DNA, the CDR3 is TGTGCCAGCAGCCGGGAGGACCCCTACGAGCAGTACTTC. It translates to CASSREDPYEQYF.

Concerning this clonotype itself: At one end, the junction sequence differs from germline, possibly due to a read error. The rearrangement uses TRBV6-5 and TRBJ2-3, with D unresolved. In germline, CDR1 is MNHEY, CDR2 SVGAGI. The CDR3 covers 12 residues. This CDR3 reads CASIAVTETQCF. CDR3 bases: TGTGCCAGCATCGCAGTCACAGAAACGCAGTGTTTT.

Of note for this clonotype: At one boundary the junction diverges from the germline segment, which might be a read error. The CDR3 coding sequence is TGCAGTGCTAGGAGGACAGCGGAGGGCAACTATGGATACACCTTC. This gives the protein CSARRTAEGNYGYTF. This chain connects TRBV20-1 to TRBJ1-2; possible D gene TRBD1, 6 bases. The CDR3 contains 15 residues. From germline, CDR1 is DFQATT and CDR2 SNEGSKA (reference sequence).

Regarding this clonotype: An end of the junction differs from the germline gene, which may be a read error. The chain's CDR3 is CDSSQRGQGFPGANVLTF. Written as DNA, the CDR3 is TGTGACAGCAGCCAGAGGGGGCAGGGCTTTCCTGGGGCCAACGTCCTGACTTTC. The chain links TRBV11-1 to TRBJ2-6; 7 bases map to TRBD1. There are 18 residues in the CDR3. Germline CDR1 is SGHAT and CDR2 is FQDESV (reference sequence). The variable domain in full, completed from reference TRBV11-1 and TRBJ2-6, reads EAEVAQSPRYKITEKSQAVAFWCDPISGHATLYWYRQILGQGPELLVQFQDESVVDDSQLPKDRFSAERLKGVDSTLKIQPAELGDSAMYLCDSSQRGQGFPGANVLTFGAGSRLTVL.

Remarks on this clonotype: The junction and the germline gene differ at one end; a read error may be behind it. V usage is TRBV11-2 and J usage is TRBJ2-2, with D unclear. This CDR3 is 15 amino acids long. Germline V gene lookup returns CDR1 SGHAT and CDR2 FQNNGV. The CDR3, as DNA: TGTGACAGCAGCGAAGGTGGTCGAAGCACCCGGGAGCTGTTTTTT. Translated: CDSSEGGRSTRELFF.

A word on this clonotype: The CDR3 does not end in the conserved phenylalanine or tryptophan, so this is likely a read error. CDR3 coding DNA: TGTGTCAGCAGCCAAGATTCGGGAGTCCCTTACGAGCAGTACATC. Protein product: CVSSQDSGVPYEQYI. The chain recombines TRBV4-2 with TRBJ2-7, with D maybe TRBD2 (6 bases). Germline values: CDR1 LGHNA, CDR2 YNFKEQ. The CDR3 length is 15 residues.

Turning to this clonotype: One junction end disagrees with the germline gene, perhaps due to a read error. CDR3 nucleotides: TGTACCAGCAGTTTTCTAGCTGAAGGCACAGATACGCAGTATTTT. Amino acid sequence: CTSSFLAEGTDTQYF. This rearrangement joins TRBV12-3 or TRBV12-4 to TRBJ2-3; a weak D match, TRBD2 (5 bases). The CDR3 is 15 residues long.

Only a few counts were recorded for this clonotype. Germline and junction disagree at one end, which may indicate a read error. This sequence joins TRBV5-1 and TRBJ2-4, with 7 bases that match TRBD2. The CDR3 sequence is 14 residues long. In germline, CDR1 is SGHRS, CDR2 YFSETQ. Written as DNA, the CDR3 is TGCGCCAGCAGCTTGACTAGCGCCAAAAACATTCGGTACTTC. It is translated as CASSLTSAKNIRYF.

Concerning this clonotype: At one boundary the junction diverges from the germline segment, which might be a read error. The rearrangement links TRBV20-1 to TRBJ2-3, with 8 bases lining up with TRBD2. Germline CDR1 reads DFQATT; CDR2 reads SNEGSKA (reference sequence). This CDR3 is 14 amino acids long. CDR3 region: CIAGTSGKSDTQYF. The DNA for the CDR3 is TGCATTGCTGGGACTAGTGGGAAATCAGATACGCAGTACTTT.

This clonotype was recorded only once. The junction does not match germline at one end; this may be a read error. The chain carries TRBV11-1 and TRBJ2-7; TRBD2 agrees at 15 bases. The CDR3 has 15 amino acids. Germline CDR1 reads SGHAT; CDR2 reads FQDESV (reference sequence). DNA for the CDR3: TGTCCCAGCACCAGGACTAGCGGGAGGGCAGACGAGCAATACTTC. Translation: CPSTRTSGRADEQYF.

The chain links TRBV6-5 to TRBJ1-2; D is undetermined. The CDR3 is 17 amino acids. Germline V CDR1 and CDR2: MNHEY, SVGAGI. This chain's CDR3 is CTNSSPGRRATNYGYTF. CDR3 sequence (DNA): TGTACCAACAGTTCACCTGGGCGGAGAGCGACTAACTATGGCTACACCTTC.

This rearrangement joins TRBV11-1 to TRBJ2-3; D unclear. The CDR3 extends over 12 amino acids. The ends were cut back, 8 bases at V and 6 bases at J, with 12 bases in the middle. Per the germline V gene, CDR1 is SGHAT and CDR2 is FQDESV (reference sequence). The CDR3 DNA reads TGTGCCAGCGGTTTATCGTACGATACGCAGTATTTT. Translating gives CASGLSYDTQYF.

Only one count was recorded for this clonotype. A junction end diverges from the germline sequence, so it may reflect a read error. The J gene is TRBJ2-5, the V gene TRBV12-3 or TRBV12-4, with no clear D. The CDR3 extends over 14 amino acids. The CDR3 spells CAGSLSVSWKTQYF. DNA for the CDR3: TGTGCCGGCAGTTTATCGGTTAGTTGGAAGACCCAGTACTTC.

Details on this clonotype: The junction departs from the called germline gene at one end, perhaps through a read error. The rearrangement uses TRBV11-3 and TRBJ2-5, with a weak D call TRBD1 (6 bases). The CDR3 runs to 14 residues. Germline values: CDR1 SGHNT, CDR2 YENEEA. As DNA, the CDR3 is TGTTCCAGCAGCACTAGGGTGCAGGGGGAGACCCAGTACTTC. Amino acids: CSSSTRVQGETQYF.